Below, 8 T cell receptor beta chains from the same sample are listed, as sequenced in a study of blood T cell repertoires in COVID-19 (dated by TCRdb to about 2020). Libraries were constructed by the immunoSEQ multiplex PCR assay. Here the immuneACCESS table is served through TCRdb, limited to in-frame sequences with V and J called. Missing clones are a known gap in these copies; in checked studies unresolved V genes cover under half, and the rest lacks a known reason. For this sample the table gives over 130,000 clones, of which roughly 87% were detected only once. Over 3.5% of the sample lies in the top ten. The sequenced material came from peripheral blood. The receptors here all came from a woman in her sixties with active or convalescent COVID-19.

CDR3 sequence reads: CASSEWSGYTF. The CDR3 DNA sequence: TGTGCCAGCAGTGAATGGAGTGGCTACACCTTC. The chain employs TRBV25-1 and TRBJ1-2; D is undetermined. V lost 1 base, J lost 7 bases, and 4 bases lay in between. CDR1 and CDR2 (germline): MGHDK, SYGVNS. The length of the CDR3 is 11 residues.

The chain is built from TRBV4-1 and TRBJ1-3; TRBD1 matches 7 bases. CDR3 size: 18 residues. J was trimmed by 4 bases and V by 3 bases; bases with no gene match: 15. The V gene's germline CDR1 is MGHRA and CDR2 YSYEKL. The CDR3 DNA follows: TGCGCCAGCAGCCAGGGCGGGGCGACAGGGTCGATAGGAAACACCATATATTTT. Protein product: CASSQGGATGSIGNTIYF.

In DNA, the CDR3 is TGTGCCAGCAGCGACGGGACAGGGAGCTCTGGAAACACCATATATTTT. Protein sequence: CASSDGTGSSGNTIYF. The chain employs TRBV5-6 and TRBJ1-3; TRBD1 matches at 9 bases. V was clipped by 4 bases and J by 0 bases; unmatched bases: 5. The CDR3 loop spans 16 amino acids. Germline loops: CDR1 SGHDT, CDR2 YYEEEE. Looking up the rest from reference TRBV5-6 and TRBJ1-3 gives the full variable domain: DAGVTQSPTHLIKTRGQQVTLRCSPKSGHDTVSWYQQALGQGPQFIFQYYEEEERQRGNFPDRFSGHQFPNYSSELNVNALLLGDSALYLCASSDGTGSSGNTIYFGEGSWLTVV.

The CDR3 nucleotides are TGTGCCGCGACAGGGGCGGACACTGAAGCTTTCTTT. Its protein product is CAATGADTEAFF. The V gene is TRBV10-3, the J gene TRBJ1-1, with 8 bases lining up with TRBD1. CDR3 length equals 12 residues. J lost 3 bases, V lost 11 bases, and 5 bases had no gene match. Germline loops: CDR1 ENHRY, CDR2 SYGVKD.

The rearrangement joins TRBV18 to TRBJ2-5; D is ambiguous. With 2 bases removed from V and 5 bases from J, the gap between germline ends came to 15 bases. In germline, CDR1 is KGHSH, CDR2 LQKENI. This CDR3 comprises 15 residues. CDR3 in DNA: TGTGCCAGCTCACCAGGGCCAGGTTTCCGGGAGACCCAGTACTTC. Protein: CASSPGPGFRETQYF.

This CDR3 reads CASSSGQGDYGYTF. The CDR3 nucleotides read TGTGCCAGCAGCTCAGGACAGGGAGACTATGGCTACACCTTC. The chain is built from TRBV11-2 and TRBJ1-2, with 8 bases matching TRBD1. Germline CDR1 reads SGHAT; CDR2 reads FQNNGV. The CDR3 consists of 14 residues. The ends lost 4 bases at V and 3 bases at J; junction bases unmatched: 4.

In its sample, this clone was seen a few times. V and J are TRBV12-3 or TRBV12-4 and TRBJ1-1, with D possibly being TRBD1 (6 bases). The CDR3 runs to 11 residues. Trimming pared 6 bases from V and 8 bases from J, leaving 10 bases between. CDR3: CASRRTEEAFF. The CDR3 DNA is TGTGCCAGCAGGAGGACAGAAGAAGCTTTCTTT.

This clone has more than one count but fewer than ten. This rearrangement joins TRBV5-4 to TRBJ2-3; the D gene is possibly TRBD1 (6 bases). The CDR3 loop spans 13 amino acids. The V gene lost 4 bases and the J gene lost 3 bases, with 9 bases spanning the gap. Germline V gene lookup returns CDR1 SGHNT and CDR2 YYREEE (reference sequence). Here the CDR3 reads CASSGGQTDTQYF. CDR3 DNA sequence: TGTGCCAGCAGCGGGGGACAAACAGATACGCAGTATTTT.